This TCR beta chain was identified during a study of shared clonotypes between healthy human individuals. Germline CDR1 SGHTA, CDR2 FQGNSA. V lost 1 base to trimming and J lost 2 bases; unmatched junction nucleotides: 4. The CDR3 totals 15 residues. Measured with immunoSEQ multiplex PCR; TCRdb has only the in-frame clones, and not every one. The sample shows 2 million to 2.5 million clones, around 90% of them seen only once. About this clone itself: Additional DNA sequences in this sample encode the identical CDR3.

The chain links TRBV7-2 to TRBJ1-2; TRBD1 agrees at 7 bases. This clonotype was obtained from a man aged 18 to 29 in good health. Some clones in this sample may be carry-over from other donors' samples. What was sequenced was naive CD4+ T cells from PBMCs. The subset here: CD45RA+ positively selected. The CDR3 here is CASSLGGTANYGYTF. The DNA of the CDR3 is TGTGCCAGCAGCTTAGGTGGGACAGCCAACTATGGCTACACCTTC. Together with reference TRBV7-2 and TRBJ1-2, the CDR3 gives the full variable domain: GAGVSQSPSNKVTEKGKDVELRCDPISGHTALYWYRQSLGQGLEFLIYFQGNSAPDKSGLPSDRFSAERTGGSVSTLTIQRTQQEDSAVYLCASSLGGTANYGYTFGSGTRLTVV.